Listed here are 17 T cell receptor beta chains from one sample, sequenced in a study of T cells in Graves' hyperthyroidism and ophthalmopathy. Amplification targeted TCR beta CDR3 regions from RNA transcripts. A set of HTBI primers served as the primers for a first-round RT-PCR of the TCR CDR3. MiXCR, run by TCRdb on the multiplex PCR reads, gives a single entry per CDR3 protein. Among about 620,000 distinct CDR3 sequences listed, around 15% were seen once. The sample comprised blood. These receptors were obtained from a woman aged 30 to 39 with Graves' hyperthyroidism.

Only a few counts were recorded for this clonotype. The J gene is TRBJ1-2, the V gene TRBV7-2; 9 bases match TRBD1. Germline values: CDR1 SGHTA, CDR2 FQGNSA. This CDR3 is 14 amino acids long. V was clipped by 4 bases and J by 3 bases; unmatched bases: 3. The CDR3 bases are TGTGCCAGCAGCTACAGGGGGCCTGACTATGGCTACACCTTC. Amino acids: CASSYRGPDYGYTF.

This clonotype was found many times. The genes are TRBV5-1 and TRBJ2-1, with 7 bases fitting TRBD2. CDR1 SGHRS and CDR2 YFSETQ come from the germline V gene. V was clipped by 7 bases and J by 0 bases; unmatched bases: 7. CDR3 length: 15 amino acids. The DNA of the CDR3 is TGCGCCAGCTCAAGCGGGACGGTCTCCTACAATGAGCAGTTCTTC. As protein: CASSSGTVSYNEQFF.

This clonotype occurred many times. The chain is built from TRBV12-3 or TRBV12-4 and TRBJ2-7; 10 positions agree with TRBD1. CDR3 length equals 15 residues. V shed 0 bases and J 3 bases; nucleotides not matched to a gene: 2. The CDR3: CASSLAGTGDYEQYF. The CDR3, as DNA: TGTGCCAGCAGTTTAGCAGGGACAGGGGACTACGAGCAGTACTTC.

This clonotype turned up a few times. The genes are TRBV14 and TRBJ1-1; 7 bases fit TRBD1. The CDR3 spans 16 residues. In germline, CDR1 is SGHDN, CDR2 FVKESK. Germline trimming cut 0 bases from V and 0 bases from J; bases unmatched to any gene: 4. The chain's CDR3 is CASSQEGGGLNTEAFF. The CDR3, as DNA: TGTGCCAGCAGCCAAGAGGGAGGGGGCCTGAACACTGAAGCTTTCTTT.

This clonotype was counted at least ten times. This chain joins TRBV9 and TRBJ2-3; no definite D call. CDR1 and CDR2 (germline): SGDLS, YYNGEE. V lost 0 bases and J 3 bases, leaving 2 bases between the germline ends. The CDR3 is 12 residues long. The CDR3 DNA follows: TGTGCCAGCAGCGTAGCTACAGATACGCAGTATTTT. Amino acids: CASSVATDTQYF.

This clonotype was recorded many times. The chain has TRBV13 and TRBJ2-3; D is unresolved. V was trimmed by 4 bases and J by 4 bases, leaving 15 bases between them. The CDR3 extends over 15 amino acids. CDR1 PRHDT and CDR2 FYEKMQ come from the germline V gene (reference sequence). The DNA of the CDR3 is TGTGCCAGCAGCTCCCCCAGTGGTGGACCAGATACGCAGTATTTT. Translated: CASSSPSGGPDTQYF.

This clonotype was detected ten times or more. V is TRBV11-2 and J is TRBJ2-3, with no clear D. This CDR3 is 15 amino acids long. Germline V gives CDR1 SGHAT, CDR2 FQNNGV. Trimming removed 0 bases at V and 3 bases at J, with 10 bases between. The CDR3 DNA reads TGTGCCAGCAGCTTAGAATTGGGTGCGACAGATACGCAGTATTTT. Its protein is CASSLELGATDTQYF.

This clonotype was counted ten times or more. V is TRBV18 and J is TRBJ1-1, with D possibly matching TRBD1 (6 bases). This CDR3 contains 16 residues. The ends were cut back, 1 base at V and 0 bases at J, with 12 bases in the middle. The germline V gene encodes CDR1 KGHSH and CDR2 LQKENI. CDR3 sequence (DNA): TGTGCCAGCTCACCACTGATGGACAGTATGAACACTGAAGCTTTCTTT. Amino acid sequence: CASSPLMDSMNTEAFF.

This clonotype has at least ten counts. V gene TRBV28 combines with J gene TRBJ2-5; 10 bases align to TRBD1. This CDR3 has 14 amino acids. CDR1 is MDHEN and CDR2 is SYDVKM in the germline V gene. Trimming removed 5 bases from V and 2 bases from J; junction bases left unmatched: 2. This chain's CDR3 is CASSDRGLQETQYF. CDR3 bases: TGTGCCAGCAGTGACAGGGGGCTTCAAGAGACCCAGTACTTC.

At least ten counts were recorded for this clonotype. The chain combines TRBV30 with TRBJ1-2, with a tentative D call TRBD1 (5 bases). Germline values: CDR1 GTSNPN, CDR2 SVGIG (reference sequence). The CDR3 is made up of 12 amino acids. The V end was cut by 0 bases, the J end by 7 bases, with 9 bases between. The CDR3 protein is CAWSVLGRGYTF. The CDR3 DNA is TGTGCCTGGAGTGTATTGGGACGTGGCTACACCTTC.

With respect to this clonotype: Germline is not matched at one junction end, which may reflect a read error. This sequence joins TRBV5-1 and TRBJ2-1, with 7 bases lining up with TRBD2. Germline V gene data show CDR1 as SGHRS and CDR2 as YFSETQ. The CDR3 loop spans 15 amino acids. The CDR3 is CASSSSGSSYNGQFF. The CDR3 region has the DNA TGCGCCAGCAGCTCTAGCGGCAGCTCCTACAATGGGCAGTTCTTC.

This clonotype was seen many times. J is TRBJ2-1 and V is TRBV20-1, with no clear D. The V gene lost 3 bases and the J gene lost 3 bases, with 18 bases spanning the gap. Germline values: CDR1 DFQATT, CDR2 SNEGSKA (reference sequence). This CDR3 region has 16 residues. DNA for the CDR3: TGCAGTGCTAGTAGGCCCGGAGCGTTACTCTACAATGAGCAGTTCTTC. It is translated as CSASRPGALLYNEQFF.

This clonotype was counted ten times or more. The chain couples TRBV28 to TRBJ2-5; TRBD1 agrees at 12 bases. The J segment lost 0 bases and the V segment lost 6 bases, leaving 8 bases of the junction unmatched. The CDR3 is made up of 17 amino acids. CDR1 MDHEN and CDR2 SYDVKM come from the germline V gene. CDR3 sequence reads: CASRGQGAWIYQETQYF. In DNA form, the CDR3 reads TGTGCCAGCAGGGGACAGGGGGCTTGGATTTACCAAGAGACCCAGTACTTC.

In this sample, this clonotype turned up many times. This chain joins TRBV20-1 and TRBJ1-2, with D maybe TRBD1 (6 bases). The V and J ends lost 6 bases and 5 bases respectively, with 16 bases between them. This CDR3 is built from 13 residues. Looked up from germline, CDR1 is DFQATT and CDR2 is SNEGSKA (reference sequence). In nucleotides, the CDR3 is TGCAGTGCCCCCGAAGGGGGAGGGTATGGCTACACCTTC. Translated, it gives CSAPEGGGYGYTF.

To note about this clonotype: A junction end diverges from the germline sequence, so it may reflect a read error. The chain has TRBV12-3 or TRBV12-4 and TRBJ2-2; 7 bases line up with TRBD1. The CDR3 length is 15 residues. The CDR3 loop is CATSPTGLRAGELFF. CDR3 coding DNA: TGTGCCACCAGTCCGACAGGGCTCCGAGCCGGGGAGCTGTTTTTT.

The V and J genes are TRBV6-1 and TRBJ2-5; D is undetermined. V gave up 8 bases and J gave up 5 bases, with 15 bases separating them. The germline V gene has CDR1 MNHNS and CDR2 SASEGT. The CDR3 contains 13 residues. CDR3 loop: CASRQKLQETQYF. CDR3 coding DNA: TGTGCCAGCCGCCAGAAGCTACAGGAGACCCAGTACTTC.

The rearrangement joins TRBV30 to TRBJ2-6, with TRBD2 matching 13 bases. With V trimmed by 5 bases and J by 2 bases, 6 bases remained unmatched. CDR3 length: 17 amino acids. The V gene's germline CDR1 is GTSNPN and CDR2 SVGIG (reference sequence). The CDR3 loop reads CAWDHGLAGAGANVLTF. The CDR3 DNA reads TGTGCCTGGGACCACGGACTAGCGGGAGCTGGGGCCAACGTCCTGACTTTC.